Reported below is one TCR beta chain. The antigen remains undetermined. These data originate in a study of identical twins. Overall study findings and caveats: Excess sharing by twins proved weaker in beta out-of-frame sequences. An excess of low generation probability was shown by twin-shared out-of-frame alpha sequences.

Per germline, CDR1 MNHNS and CDR2 SASEGT. The CDR3 loop spans 15 amino acids. Trimming left V 6 bases short and J 5 bases short, with 14 bases between. TCRdb used MiXCR to reprocess the 5' RACE reads, holding one entry per CDR3 protein. The sample records hundreds of thousands of distinct CDR3 sequences, 15% to 20% being singletons. These sequences were also reported in another study, on T cells expressing NK-cell markers.

This TCR was sampled from a woman aged 18-29 years in good health. The sequenced material came from PBMCs. The V and J genes are TRBV6-1 and TRBJ1-6, with D possibly matching TRBD1 (6 bases). The CDR3 DNA reads as TGTGCCAGCAGCAAATCCGGGACAAATAATTCACCCCTCCACTTT. Residues: CASSKSGTNNSPLHF.